One sample yielded the 24 T cell receptor beta chains listed below, sequenced in a study of blood T cell repertoires in COVID-19. The table came from immunoSEQ multiplex PCR; TCRdb's copy has only in-frame clones and leaves some out. The sample includes approximately 91,000 clones, approximately 76% of them seen just once. Sequenced sample: peripheral blood. Every receptor here comes from a man between 65 and 85 years old with acute or convalescent COVID-19.

The chain links TRBV7-3 to TRBJ2-1; D is undetermined. Germline assignment: CDR1 SGHTA and CDR2 FQGTGA. The CDR3 consists of 13 residues. V was pared by 2 bases and J by 3 bases, with 5 bases between. As DNA, the CDR3 is TGTGCCAGCAGCTTATTTCTCTACAATGAGCAGTTCTTC. Translating it yields CASSLFLYNEQFF.

This chain uses TRBV30 with TRBJ2-3, with 9 bases identical to TRBD2. This CDR3 region has 14 residues. Per the germline V gene, CDR1 is GTSNPN and CDR2 is SVGIG (reference sequence). CDR3: CATQRGARSDTQYF. The CDR3 nucleotides are TGTGCTACCCAGCGGGGGGCTAGGTCAGATACGCAGTATTTT. Full variable domain (outside the CDR3, taken from reference TRBV30 and TRBJ2-3): SQTIHQWPATLVQPVGSPLSLECTVEGTSNPNLYWYRQAAGRGLQLLFYSVGIGQISSEVPQNLSASRPQDRQFILSSKKLLLSDSGFYLCATQRGARSDTQYFGPGTRLTVL.

This clone is medium-sized. J is TRBJ1-4 and V is TRBV7-9, with 10 bases identical to TRBD1. Looked up from germline, CDR1 is SEHNR and CDR2 is FQNEAQ (reference sequence). V dropped 6 bases and J dropped 5; count of bases not matched to a gene: 6. The CDR3 has 15 residues. CDR3: CASRPGQGLNEKLFF. CDR3 nucleotide sequence: TGTGCCAGCAGACCGGGACAGGGGCTAAATGAAAAACTGTTTTTT. The variable domain in full, with the rest retrieved from reference TRBV7-9 and TRBJ1-4, is DTGVSQNPRHKITKRGQNVTFRCDPISEHNRLYWYRQTLGQGPEFLTYFQNEAQLEKSRLLSDRFSAERPKGSFSTLEIQRTEQGDSAMYLCASRPGQGLNEKLFFGSGTQLSVL.

J is TRBJ2-2 and V is TRBV2, with TRBD1 as a possible D gene (6 bases). V lost 8 bases and J 4 bases, leaving 14 bases between the germline ends. The CDR3 has 14 residues. Germline CDR1 SNHLY, CDR2 FYNNEI. CDR3 sequence reads: CASQRTVSTGELFF. The CDR3 DNA follows: TGTGCCAGCCAAAGGACAGTGAGCACCGGGGAGCTGTTTTTT.

The chain carries TRBV7-8 and TRBJ2-1; TRBD2 matches 11 bases. This CDR3 contains 13 residues. Germline V lookup: CDR1 SGHVS, CDR2 FQNEAQ. Unmatched junction bases numbered 7, after V lost 9 bases and J lost 9 bases. CDR3 DNA sequence: TGTGCCAGTCTGGGGCTAGCGGGGGGTGAGCAGTTCTTC. It encodes CASLGLAGGEQFF.

The J gene is TRBJ2-3, the V gene TRBV3-1 (or the pseudogene TRBV3-2); 9 nucleotides match TRBD2. The CDR3 totals 16 residues. Losses at the gene ends were 3 bases for V and 5 bases for J; bases not matched to a gene: 9. CDR1 is LGHDT, CDR2 YNNKEL, per germline (reference sequence). The CDR3 bases are TGTGCCAGCAGCCATCCAATAGCGGGAGTGGTAGATACGCAGTATTTT. This translates into CASSHPIAGVVDTQYF.

A single count supports this clone. V gene TRBV6-5 combines with J gene TRBJ1-2; 7 nucleotides line up with TRBD1. Germline V lookup: CDR1 MNHEY, CDR2 SVGAGI. The CDR3 spans 13 residues. V shed 6 bases, J shed 2 bases, and the junction held 3 bases outside the gene matches. The CDR3 here is CASSPGQNYGYTF. CDR3 sequence (DNA): TGTGCCAGCAGCCCGGGACAGAACTATGGCTACACCTTC.

This clone was found a few times. CDR3 residues: CASSLGLPTGELFF. For the CDR3, the DNA is TGTGCCAGCAGTTTAGGGCTTCCCACCGGGGAGCTGTTTTTT. The chain has TRBV27 and TRBJ2-2; no clear D. Deletions cut 2 bases from V and 4 bases from J, with 8 bases between. The germline gives CDR1 MNHEY, CDR2 SMNVEV (reference sequence). This CDR3 region has 14 residues.

This clone was detected ten times or more. This chain connects TRBV24-1 to TRBJ1-5; D may be TRBD1 (5 bases). CDR3 length: 15 amino acids. Trimming pared 3 bases from V and 3 bases from J, leaving 11 bases between. Germline CDR1 reads KGHDR; CDR2 reads SFDVKD. The CDR3 protein is CATSDAGVNNQPQHF. DNA for the CDR3: TGTGCCACCAGTGATGCGGGGGTTAACAATCAGCCCCAGCATTTT.

The chain joins TRBV4-1 to TRBJ2-3; 7 positions match TRBD2. Germline V gene sequence: CDR1 MGHRA, CDR2 YSYEKL. V was clipped by 1 base and J by 0 bases; unmatched bases: 7. This CDR3 region has 17 residues. The CDR3 sequence is CASSQGSLAVSTDTQYF. CDR3 coding DNA: TGCGCCAGCAGCCAAGGATCGCTAGCGGTTAGCACAGATACGCAGTATTTT.

The V call is TRBV27, the J call TRBJ1-5, with unresolved D. Germline V lookup: CDR1 MNHEY, CDR2 SMNVEV (reference sequence). The CDR3 sequence is 18 residues long. Trimming cost V 2 bases and J 0 bases, with 17 bases left between them. This CDR3 is CASSLRGGSANSNQPQHF. For the CDR3, the DNA is TGTGCCAGCAGTTTACGAGGCGGCAGTGCTAATAGCAATCAGCCCCAGCATTTT.

This clone was counted a single time. V usage is TRBV6-6 and J usage is TRBJ1-2; TRBD1 matches 8 bases. The V gene end was trimmed by 5 bases and the J gene end by 2 bases; junction bases not matched to a gene: 16. Germline-derived CDR1 and CDR2 are MNHNY and SVGAGI (reference sequence). This CDR3 has 18 amino acids. CDR3 sequence reads: CASSPMPRRGQGNYGYTF. The DNA for the CDR3 is TGTGCCAGCAGTCCAATGCCCCGCAGGGGGCAGGGCAACTATGGCTACACCTTC.

The chain links TRBV24-1 to TRBJ2-1; 7 bases are a match to TRBD2. The V gene end was trimmed by 6 bases and the J gene end by 4 bases; junction bases not matched to a gene: 5. Germline CDR1 and CDR2: KGHDR and SFDVKD. This CDR3 region has 14 residues. The CDR3 is CATSSLAGYNEQFF. The CDR3, as DNA: TGTGCCACCAGTTCCTTAGCGGGTTACAATGAGCAGTTCTTC.

This rearrangement joins TRBV2 to TRBJ1-2, with 8 bases identical to TRBD1. This CDR3 contains 13 residues. In germline, CDR1 is SNHLY, CDR2 FYNNEI. V gave up 1 base and J gave up 8 bases; unmatched junction bases: 3. CDR3 nucleotides: TGTGCCAGCAGTGAAGGGACAGGGTTCGGCTACACCTTC. Protein sequence: CASSEGTGFGYTF.

This clone was detected a few times. The chain joins TRBV5-5 to TRBJ1-6; D perhaps matches TRBD1 (6 bases). Germline V gives CDR1 SGHKS, CDR2 YYEKEE (reference sequence). The CDR3 is made up of 14 amino acids. Trimming shortened V by 5 bases and J by 4 bases, and 10 bases separated the two germline ends. CDR3 nucleotides: TGTGCCAGCAGTAGACAGGATTATAATTCACCCCTCCACTTT. Its protein is CASSRQDYNSPLHF. Combining the CDR3 with reference TRBV5-5 and TRBJ1-6 gives the whole variable domain DAGVTQSPTHLIKTRGQQVTLRCSPISGHKSVSWYQQVLGQGPQFIFQYYEKEERGRGNFPDRFSARQFPNYSSELNVNALLLGDSALYLCASSRQDYNSPLHFGNGTRLTVT.

The rearrangement joins TRBV12-5 to TRBJ1-2, with 8 bases that match TRBD1. The germline gives CDR1 LGHNT, CDR2 FRNRAP. This CDR3 has 15 residues. V was clipped by 7 bases and J by 4 bases; unmatched bases: 11. CDR3 coding DNA: TGTGCTAGTGCCCCAGACAGGGGAGTTGCCTATGGCTACACCTTC. It yields the protein CASAPDRGVAYGYTF.

The chain carries TRBV24-1 and TRBJ1-5, with D maybe TRBD1 (5 bases). Per the germline V gene, CDR1 is KGHDR and CDR2 is SFDVKD. V shed 6 bases and J shed 6 bases, with 17 bases lying between them. The CDR3 is made up of 15 amino acids. DNA of the CDR3: TGTGCCACCAGTCAGAAAACGGGACTAGGTCAGCCCCAGCATTTT. It codes for CATSQKTGLGQPQHF.

The chain uses TRBV24-1 and TRBJ1-1; D is undetermined. The CDR3 is made up of 16 amino acids. Per germline, CDR1 KGHDR and CDR2 SFDVKD. V gave up 5 bases and J gave up 2 bases, with 17 bases separating them. The chain's CDR3 is CATSAGAGKGNTEAFF. The CDR3 DNA sequence: TGTGCCACCAGTGCGGGAGCAGGTAAGGGTAACACTGAAGCTTTCTTT.

The V and J genes are TRBV27 and TRBJ1-2, with D unclear. V was trimmed by 4 bases and J by 7 bases, leaving 16 bases between them. CDR3 length: 14 residues. In germline, CDR1 is MNHEY, CDR2 SMNVEV (reference sequence). CDR3 sequence (DNA): TGTGCCAGCAGTTCATCCGGGAACCTCGGTGGCTACACCTTC. Translation gives CASSSSGNLGGYTF.

The genes are TRBV24-1 and TRBJ2-3; D is unclear. This CDR3 spans 14 amino acids. CDR1 is KGHDR, CDR2 SFDVKD, per germline. V shed 1 base and J shed 1 base, with 5 bases lying between them. The chain's CDR3 is CATSDLIGTDTQYF. CDR3 sequence (DNA): TGTGCCACCAGTGATTTAATAGGCACAGATACGCAGTATTTT.

J is TRBJ2-1 and V is TRBV10-1, with D possibly being TRBD1 (6 bases). V was clipped by 5 bases and J by 7 bases, with 12 bases between them. The CDR3 consists of 13 residues. Per the germline V gene, CDR1 is WNHNN and CDR2 is SYGVQD (reference sequence). CDR3 amino acids: CASSSYRVNEQFF. DNA for the CDR3: TGCGCCAGCAGTTCGTACAGGGTAAATGAGCAGTTCTTC.

DNA of the CDR3: TGTGCCAGCAGCAACCGGGACAGAGTGTGGTGTACTAATGAAAAACTGTTTTTT. Translation: CASSNRDRVWCTNEKLFF. The rearrangement uses TRBV21-1 and TRBJ1-4; TRBD1, the D gene given by the table, was not confirmed from the DNA. TRBV21-1 represents a pseudogene. The CDR3 is made up of 18 amino acids.

V gene TRBV2 combines with J gene TRBJ1-2; 7 bases are a match to TRBD1. V lost 7 bases to trimming and J lost 3 bases; unmatched junction nucleotides: 11. Germline V gene sequence: CDR1 SNHLY, CDR2 FYNNEI. The CDR3 length is 15 residues. The CDR3 DNA follows: TGTGCCAGCAAACCCTACAGGGGAAGTGACTATGGCTACACCTTC. Amino acid sequence: CASKPYRGSDYGYTF.

The chain combines TRBV5-1 with TRBJ2-3; the D is unclear. This CDR3 is built from 13 residues. Germline values: CDR1 SGHRS, CDR2 YFSETQ. Trimming pared 2 bases from V and 6 bases from J, leaving 10 bases between. In DNA, the CDR3 is TGCGCCAGCAGCTTCCGTGACACGGATACGCAGTATTTT. Protein sequence: CASSFRDTDTQYF.